These 5 T cell receptor beta chains were all obtained from the same sample, sequenced in a study of cytomegalovirus exposure and HLA in healthy donors. The study ran its PCR with 60 Vbeta and 13 Jbeta primers. The protocol was immunoSEQ multiplex PCR, while the TCRdb copy is restricted to in-frame clones and leaves out a portion. The table shows 130,000 to 150,000 clones, with roughly 79% occurring only once. What was sequenced was PBMCs. The source is a woman in her sixties in good health and CMV-seropositive.

The V gene is TRBV5-4, the J gene TRBJ2-7; 8 bases are a match to TRBD2. The trim removed 2 bases at V and 2 bases at J, leaving 6 bases unmatched. CDR3 length: 15 amino acids. CDR1 and CDR2 from the germline V gene are SGHNT and YYREEE (reference sequence). Here the CDR3 DNA reads TGTGCCAGCAGCTTTGAACTAGCGGCCGCCTACGAGCAGTACTTC. Translating it yields CASSFELAAAYEQYF.

The rearrangement joins TRBV5-1 to TRBJ2-6; D is ambiguous. CDR1 and CDR2 from the germline V gene are SGHRS and YFSETQ. The CDR3 is 16 residues long. The V gene lost 0 bases and the J gene lost 1 base, with 8 bases spanning the gap. DNA for the CDR3: TGCGCCAGCAGCTTGGCCGATCGGTCTGGGGCCAACGTCCTGACTTTC. The encoded protein is CASSLADRSGANVLTF.

The chain employs TRBV27 and TRBJ2-7; TRBD1 matches at 9 bases. CDR1 MNHEY and CDR2 SMNVEV come from the germline V gene (reference sequence). This CDR3 has 17 amino acids. V shed 5 bases, J shed 2 bases, and the junction held 13 bases outside the gene matches. In DNA, the CDR3 is TGTGCCAGCAGTACCCAAACGGGACAGGGAGTTCCCTACGAGCAGTACTTC. This translates into CASSTQTGQGVPYEQYF.

This chain uses TRBV10-3 with TRBJ1-1, with D possibly TRBD1 on 6 matching bases. CDR3 length: 15 amino acids. Germline CDR1 and CDR2: ENHRY and SYGVKD. Trimming pared 6 bases from V and 2 bases from J, leaving 16 bases between. The CDR3, as DNA: TGTGCCATCAGATCAACGGACAGAGCCAACACTGAAGCTTTCTTT. Protein product: CAIRSTDRANTEAFF.

The CDR3 loop reads CASSYGASYEQYF. CDR3 in DNA: TGTGCCAGCAGTTACGGGGCCTCCTACGAGCAGTACTTC. The chain recombines TRBV6-5 with TRBJ2-7; perhaps TRBD1 as D (5 bases). CDR1 is MNHEY, CDR2 SVGAGI, per germline. With 2 bases removed from V and 0 bases from J, the gap between germline ends came to 5 bases. This CDR3 has 13 amino acids.